This TCR beta chain stems from a study of blood T cell repertoires in COVID-19. Study details: The origin of the acute and convalescent COVID-19 samples was the United States, Italy and Spain. PBMCs, B-cell-depleted T cells, or T cells provided the cDNA or gDNA that made up the material.

Authors' processing steps: Estimation of nucleated cell counts was performed using reference gene primer amplification. Profiled with immunoSEQ multiplex PCR; TCRdb holds only in-frame clones, not every one. V and J calls and clone size are those listed in that table; D and trimming were worked out from the DNA. The profile covers 240,000 or so clones, with about 88% appearing a single time and less than 8.5% taken by the ten largest. Per the germline V gene, CDR1 is MNHEY and CDR2 is SVGAGI. With 2 bases clipped from V and 8 bases from J, the junction kept 3 bases outside the gene matches. The CDR3 runs to 14 residues.

This rearrangement joins TRBV6-5 to TRBJ1-4; the match to TRBD1 covers 9 bases. The sequenced material came from peripheral blood. This sequence originates from a woman aged 65 to 85 with active or convalescent COVID-19. CDR3 sequence: CASSYGQGKEKLFF. CDR3 DNA: TGTGCCAGCAGTTACGGACAGGGGAAAGAAAAACTGTTTTTT.